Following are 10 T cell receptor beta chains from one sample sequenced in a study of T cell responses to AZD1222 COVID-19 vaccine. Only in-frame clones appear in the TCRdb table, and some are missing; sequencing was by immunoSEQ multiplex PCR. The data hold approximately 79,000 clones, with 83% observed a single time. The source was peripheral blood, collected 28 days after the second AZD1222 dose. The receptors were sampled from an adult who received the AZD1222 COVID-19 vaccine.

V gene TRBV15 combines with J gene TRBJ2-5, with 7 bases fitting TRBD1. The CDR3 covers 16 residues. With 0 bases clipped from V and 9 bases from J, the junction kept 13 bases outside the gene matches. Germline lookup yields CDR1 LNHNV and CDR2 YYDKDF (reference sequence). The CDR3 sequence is CATSRDSTGSLAAQYF. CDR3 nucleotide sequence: TGTGCCACCAGCAGAGATTCGACAGGGAGTCTGGCGGCCCAGTACTTC. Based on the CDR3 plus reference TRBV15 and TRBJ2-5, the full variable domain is DAMVIQNPRYQVTQFGKPVTLSCSQTLNHNVMYWYQQKSSQAPKLLFHYYDKDFNNEADTPDNFQSRRPNTSFCFLDIRSPGLGDTAMYLCATSRDSTGSLAAQYFGPGTRLLVL.

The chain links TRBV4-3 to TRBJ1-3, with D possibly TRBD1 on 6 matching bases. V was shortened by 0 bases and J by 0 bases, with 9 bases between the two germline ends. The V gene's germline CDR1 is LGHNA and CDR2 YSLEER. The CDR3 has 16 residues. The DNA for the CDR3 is TGCGCCAGCAGCCAAGATAGGGGACACTCTGGAAACACCATATATTTT. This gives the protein CASSQDRGHSGNTIYF.

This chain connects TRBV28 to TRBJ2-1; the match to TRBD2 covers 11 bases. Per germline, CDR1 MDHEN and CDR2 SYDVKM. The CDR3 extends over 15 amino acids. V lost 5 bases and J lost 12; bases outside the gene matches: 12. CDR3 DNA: TGTGCCAGCAGTGGGTCTAGCGGGAGGCGGCGAAGGCAGTTCTTC. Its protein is CASSGSSGRRRRQFF.

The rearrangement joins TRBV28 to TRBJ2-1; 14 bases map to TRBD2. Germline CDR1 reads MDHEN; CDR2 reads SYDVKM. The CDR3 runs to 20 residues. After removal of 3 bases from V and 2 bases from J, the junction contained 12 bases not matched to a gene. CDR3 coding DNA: TGTGCCAGCAGTTTCCCCACCGGGACTAGCGGGGGACCCGCCTACAATGAGCAGTTCTTC. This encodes CASSFPTGTSGGPAYNEQFF.

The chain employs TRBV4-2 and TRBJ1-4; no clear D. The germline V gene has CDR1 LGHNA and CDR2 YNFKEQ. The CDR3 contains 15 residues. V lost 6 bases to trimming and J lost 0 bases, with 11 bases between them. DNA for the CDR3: TGTGCCAGCAGGCCCGGTTTGTCAACTAATGAAAAACTGTTTTTT. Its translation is CASRPGLSTNEKLFF.

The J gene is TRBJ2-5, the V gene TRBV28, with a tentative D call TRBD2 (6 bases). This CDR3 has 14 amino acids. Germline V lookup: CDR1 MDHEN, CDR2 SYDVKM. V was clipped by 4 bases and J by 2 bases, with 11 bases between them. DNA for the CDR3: TGTGCCAGCAGTTCTCCCGGGGGACAAGAGACCCAGTACTTC. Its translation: CASSSPGGQETQYF.

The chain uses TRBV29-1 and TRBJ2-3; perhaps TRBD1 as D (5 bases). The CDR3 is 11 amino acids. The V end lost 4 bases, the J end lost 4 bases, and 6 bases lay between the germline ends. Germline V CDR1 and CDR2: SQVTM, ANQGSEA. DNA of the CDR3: TGCAGCGTTGCAGGGTCAGATACGCAGTATTTT. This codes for CSVAGSDTQYF.

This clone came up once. The CDR3 DNA is TGTGCCAGCACCTGGGGTCTCTCTGGAAACACCATATATTTT. This codes for CASTWGLSGNTIYF. V and J are TRBV28 and TRBJ1-3; no firm D call. From germline, CDR1 is MDHEN and CDR2 SYDVKM. This CDR3 is built from 14 residues. Deletions cut 7 bases from V and 0 bases from J, with 10 bases between.

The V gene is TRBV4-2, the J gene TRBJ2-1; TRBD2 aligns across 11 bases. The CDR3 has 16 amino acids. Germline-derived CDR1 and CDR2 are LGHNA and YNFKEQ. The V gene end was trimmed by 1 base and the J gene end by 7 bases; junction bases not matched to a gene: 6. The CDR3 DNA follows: TGTGCCAGCAGCCAAGGGCTAGCGGGAGGTAGGAATGAGCAGTTCTTC. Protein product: CASSQGLAGGRNEQFF.

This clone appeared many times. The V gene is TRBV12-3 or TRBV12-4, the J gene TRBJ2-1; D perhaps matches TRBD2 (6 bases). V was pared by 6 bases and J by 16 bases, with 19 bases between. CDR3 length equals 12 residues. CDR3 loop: CASRDNNRGSFF. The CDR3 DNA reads TGTGCCAGCAGGGACAATAACCGGGGGTCATTCTTC.